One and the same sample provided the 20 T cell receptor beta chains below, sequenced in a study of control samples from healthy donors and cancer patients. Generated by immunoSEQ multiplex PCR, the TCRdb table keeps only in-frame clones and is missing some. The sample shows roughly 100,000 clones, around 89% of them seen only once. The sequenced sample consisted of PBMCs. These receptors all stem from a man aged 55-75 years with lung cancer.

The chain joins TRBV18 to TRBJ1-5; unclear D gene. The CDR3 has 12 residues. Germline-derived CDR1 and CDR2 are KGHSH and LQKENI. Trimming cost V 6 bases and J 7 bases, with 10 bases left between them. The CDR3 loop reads CASSPPLQPQHF. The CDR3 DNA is TGTGCCAGCTCCCCTCCTCTGCAGCCCCAGCATTTT.

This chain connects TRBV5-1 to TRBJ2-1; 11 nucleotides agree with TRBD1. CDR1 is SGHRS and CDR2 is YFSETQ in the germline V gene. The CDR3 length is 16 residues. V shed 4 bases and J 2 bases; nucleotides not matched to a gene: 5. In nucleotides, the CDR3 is TGCGCCAGCAGCGCCGGGACAGGGGGAACCTACAATGAGCAGTTCTTC. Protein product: CASSAGTGGTYNEQFF.

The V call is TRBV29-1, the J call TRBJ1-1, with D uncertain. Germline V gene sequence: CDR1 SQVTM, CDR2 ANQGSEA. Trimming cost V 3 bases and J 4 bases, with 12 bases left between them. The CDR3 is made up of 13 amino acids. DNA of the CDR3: TGCAGCGTTGAGAAAGGAGTGGCCACTGAAGCTTTCTTT. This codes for CSVEKGVATEAFF.

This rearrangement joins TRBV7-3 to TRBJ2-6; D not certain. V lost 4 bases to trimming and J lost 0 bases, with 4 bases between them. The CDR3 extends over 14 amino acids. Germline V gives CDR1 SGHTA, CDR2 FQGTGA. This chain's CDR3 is CASSSSSGANVLTF. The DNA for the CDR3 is TGTGCCAGCAGCTCAAGCTCTGGGGCCAACGTCCTGACTTTC.

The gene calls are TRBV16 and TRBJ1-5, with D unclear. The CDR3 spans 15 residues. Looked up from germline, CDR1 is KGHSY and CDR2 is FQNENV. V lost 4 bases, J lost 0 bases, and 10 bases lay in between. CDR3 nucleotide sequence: TGTGCCAGCAGCCTCCAAGCGAATAGCAATCAGCCCCAGCATTTT. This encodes CASSLQANSNQPQHF.

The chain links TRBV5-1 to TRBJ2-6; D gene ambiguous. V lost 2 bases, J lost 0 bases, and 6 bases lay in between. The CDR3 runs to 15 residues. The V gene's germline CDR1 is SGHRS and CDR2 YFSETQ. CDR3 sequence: CASSFSSSGANVLTF. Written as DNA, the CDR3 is TGCGCCAGCAGCTTTTCGAGCTCTGGGGCCAACGTCCTGACTTTC.

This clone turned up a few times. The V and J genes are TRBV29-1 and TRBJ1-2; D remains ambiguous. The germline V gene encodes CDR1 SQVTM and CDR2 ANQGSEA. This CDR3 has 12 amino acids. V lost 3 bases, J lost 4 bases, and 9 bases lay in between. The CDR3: CSVDKTSYGYTF. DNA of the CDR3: TGCAGCGTTGACAAGACAAGCTATGGCTACACCTTC.

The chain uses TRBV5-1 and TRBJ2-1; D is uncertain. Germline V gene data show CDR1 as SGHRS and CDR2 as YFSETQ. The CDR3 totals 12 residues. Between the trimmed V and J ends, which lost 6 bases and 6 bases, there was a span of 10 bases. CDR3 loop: CASIGELNEQFF. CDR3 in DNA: TGCGCCAGCATTGGGGAACTCAATGAGCAGTTCTTC. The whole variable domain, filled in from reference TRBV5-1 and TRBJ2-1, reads KAGVTQTPRYLIKTRGQQVTLSCSPISGHRSVSWYQQTPGQGLQFLFEYFSETQRNKGNFPGRFSGRQFSNSRSEMNVSTLELGDSALYLCASIGELNEQFFGPGTRLTVL.

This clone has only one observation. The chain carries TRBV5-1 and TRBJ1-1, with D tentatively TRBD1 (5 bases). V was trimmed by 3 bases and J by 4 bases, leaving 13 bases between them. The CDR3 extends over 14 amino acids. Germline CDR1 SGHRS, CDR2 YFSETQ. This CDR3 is CASSSQGGATEAFF. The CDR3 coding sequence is TGCGCCAGCAGCTCCCAGGGTGGGGCCACTGAAGCTTTCTTT.

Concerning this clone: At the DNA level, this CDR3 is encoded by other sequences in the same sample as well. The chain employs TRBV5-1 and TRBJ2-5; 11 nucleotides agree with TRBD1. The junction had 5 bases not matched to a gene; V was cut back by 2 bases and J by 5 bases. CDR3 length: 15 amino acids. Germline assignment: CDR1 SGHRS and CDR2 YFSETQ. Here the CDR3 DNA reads TGCGCCAGCAGCTTAGGACAGGGGGCGGGGGAGACCCAGTACTTC. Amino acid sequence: CASSLGQGAGETQYF.

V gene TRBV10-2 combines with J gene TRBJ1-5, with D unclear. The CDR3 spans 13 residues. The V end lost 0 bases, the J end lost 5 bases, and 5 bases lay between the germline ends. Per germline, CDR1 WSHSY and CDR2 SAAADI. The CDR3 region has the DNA TGCGCCAGCAGTGAGTCGGCATATCAGCCCCAGCATTTT. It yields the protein CASSESAYQPQHF.

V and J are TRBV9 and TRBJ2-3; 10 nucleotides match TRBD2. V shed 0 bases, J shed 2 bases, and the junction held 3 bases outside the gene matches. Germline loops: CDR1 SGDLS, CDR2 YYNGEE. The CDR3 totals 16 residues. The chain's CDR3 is CASSVGTSGYTDTQYF. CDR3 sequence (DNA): TGTGCCAGCAGCGTAGGGACTAGCGGATACACAGATACGCAGTATTTT.

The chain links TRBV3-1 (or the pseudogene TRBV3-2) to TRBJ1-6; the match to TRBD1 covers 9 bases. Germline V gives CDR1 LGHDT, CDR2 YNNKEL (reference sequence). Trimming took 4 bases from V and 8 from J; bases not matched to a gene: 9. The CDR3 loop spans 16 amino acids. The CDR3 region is CASSPHLDRGYSPLHF. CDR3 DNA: TGTGCCAGCAGCCCCCATTTGGACAGGGGATATTCACCCCTCCACTTT.

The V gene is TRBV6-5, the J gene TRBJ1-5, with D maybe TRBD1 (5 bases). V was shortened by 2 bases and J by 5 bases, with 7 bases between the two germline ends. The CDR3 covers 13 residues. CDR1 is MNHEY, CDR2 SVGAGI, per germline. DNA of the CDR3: TGTGCCAGCAGTTACAAGGGGTATCAGCCCCAGCATTTT. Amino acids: CASSYKGYQPQHF.

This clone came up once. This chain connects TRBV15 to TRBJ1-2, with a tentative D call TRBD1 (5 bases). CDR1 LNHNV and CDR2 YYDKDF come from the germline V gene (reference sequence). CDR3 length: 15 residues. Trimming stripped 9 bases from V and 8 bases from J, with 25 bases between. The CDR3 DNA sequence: TGTGCCACGCAGTCCGGGGCAGCGGATACTGGGGGCTACACCTTC. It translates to CATQSGAADTGGYTF.

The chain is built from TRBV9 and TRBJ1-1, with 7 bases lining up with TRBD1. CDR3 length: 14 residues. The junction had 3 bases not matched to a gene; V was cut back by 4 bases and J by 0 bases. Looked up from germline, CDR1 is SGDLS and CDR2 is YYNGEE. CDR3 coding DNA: TGTGCCAGCAGCACGGGACAGATGAACACTGAAGCTTTCTTT. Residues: CASSTGQMNTEAFF.

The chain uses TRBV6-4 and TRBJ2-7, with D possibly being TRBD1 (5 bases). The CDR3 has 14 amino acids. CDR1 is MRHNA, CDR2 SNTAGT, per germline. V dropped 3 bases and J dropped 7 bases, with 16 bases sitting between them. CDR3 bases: TGTGCCAGCAGTGAGATTCCCGGACACTCTGAGCAGTACGTC. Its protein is CASSEIPGHSEQYV.

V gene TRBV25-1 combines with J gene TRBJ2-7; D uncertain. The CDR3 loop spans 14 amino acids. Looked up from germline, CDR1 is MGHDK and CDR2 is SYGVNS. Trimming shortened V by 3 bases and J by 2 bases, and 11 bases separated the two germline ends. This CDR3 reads CASSDPGLTYEQYF. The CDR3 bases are TGTGCCAGCAGTGATCCCGGGCTTACCTACGAGCAGTACTTC.

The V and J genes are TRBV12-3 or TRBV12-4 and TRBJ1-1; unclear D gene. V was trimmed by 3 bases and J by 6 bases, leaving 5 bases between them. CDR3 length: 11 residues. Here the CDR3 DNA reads TGTGCCAGCAGTTTGGTGTCTGAAGCTTTCTTT. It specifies CASSLVSEAFF.

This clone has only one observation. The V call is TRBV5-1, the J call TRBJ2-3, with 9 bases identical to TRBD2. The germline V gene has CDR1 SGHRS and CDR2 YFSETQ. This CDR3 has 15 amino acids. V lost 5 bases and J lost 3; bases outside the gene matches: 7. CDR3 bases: TGCGCCAGCAGAATAGCGGGGGAACGTACAGATACGCAGTATTTT. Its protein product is CASRIAGERTDTQYF. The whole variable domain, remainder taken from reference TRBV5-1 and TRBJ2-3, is KAGVTQTPRYLIKTRGQQVTLSCSPISGHRSVSWYQQTPGQGLQFLFEYFSETQRNKGNFPGRFSGRQFSNSRSEMNVSTLELGDSALYLCASRIAGERTDTQYFGPGTRLTVL.